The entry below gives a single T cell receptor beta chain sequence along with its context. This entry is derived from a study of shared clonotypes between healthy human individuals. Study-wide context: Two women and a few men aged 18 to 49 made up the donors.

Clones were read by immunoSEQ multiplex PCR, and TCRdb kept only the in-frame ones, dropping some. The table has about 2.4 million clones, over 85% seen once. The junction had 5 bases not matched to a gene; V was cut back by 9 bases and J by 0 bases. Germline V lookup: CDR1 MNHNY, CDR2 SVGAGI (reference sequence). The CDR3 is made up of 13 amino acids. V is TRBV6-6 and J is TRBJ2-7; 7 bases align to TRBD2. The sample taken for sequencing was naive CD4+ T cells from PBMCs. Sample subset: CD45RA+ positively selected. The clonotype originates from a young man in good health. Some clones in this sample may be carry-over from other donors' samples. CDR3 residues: CASSGLVSYEQYF. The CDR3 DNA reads TGTGCCAGTAGCGGACTAGTCTCCTACGAGCAGTACTTC.